The TCR beta chain described here comes from a study of cytomegalovirus exposure and HLA in healthy donors. General study points: The tendency of first-cohort TCR clusters to co-occur in the 120 or so validation repertoires was the finding of a later analysis.

Worth noting for this clone: Its target is unknown.

Libraries were prepared by immunoSEQ multiplex PCR; TCRdb keeps only in-frame clonotypes and omits some of them. This table holds fewer than 95,000 clones, approximately 84% found once. The germline V and J ends were trimmed by 6 bases and 2 bases, with 16 bases remaining between them. Germline loops: CDR1 SGHRS, CDR2 YFSETQ. The CDR3 spans 15 residues. Sequencing was performed on PBMCs. The rearrangement joins TRBV5-1 to TRBJ2-3, with D perhaps matching TRBD2 (7 bases). This receptor was identified in a young woman in good health and CMV-seropositive. CDR3 nucleotides: TGCGCCAGCACCTCGTCGGGGGGACACACAGATACGCAGTATTTT. Its protein product is CASTSSGGHTDTQYF.